The following is a TCR beta chain sequence with its context. Antigen unknown. The donors comprised healthy bone marrow donors. Use of 60 Vbeta and 13 Jbeta primers characterized the PCR. Assay: immunoSEQ multiplex PCR; the TCRdb copy retains only in-frame clones and omits some. In the table there are about 200,000 clones, 65% to 80% of which are singletons. This sample is part of a study of cytomegalovirus exposure and HLA in healthy donors. Overall study context: Researchers previously reported finding 90 million to 130 million unique TCR beta sequences from 150 million to 200 million T cells.

Findings and caveats of the study: A later analysis linked more than 15,000 TCR beta sequences to HLA alleles at 0.05 false discovery rate.

The germline CDR1 and CDR2 sequences are SGHTA and FQGTGA. The CDR3 totals 15 residues. Trimming took off 5 bases at V and 2 bases at J, with 15 bases between the two ends. The sequencing input was PBMCs. This TCR came from a man aged 50-60 years in good health and CMV-seronegative. The chain links TRBV7-3 to TRBJ2-5; D is perhaps TRBD2 (6 bases). CDR3 loop: CASSPTGLSQETQYF. The CDR3 coding sequence is TGTGCCAGCAGCCCTACGGGACTCTCTCAAGAGACCCAGTACTTC.